The 13 T cell receptor beta chains listed next were all sequenced from one sample in a study of blood T cell repertoires in COVID-19. Assay: immunoSEQ multiplex PCR; the TCRdb copy retains only in-frame clones and omits some. The sample has under 150,000 clones, about 89% seen once. Sequenced sample: peripheral blood. Receptor source: a man in his fifties with active or convalescent COVID-19.

V and J are TRBV29-1 and TRBJ2-3; TRBD2 matches at 9 bases. The junction had 5 bases not matched to a gene; V was cut back by 5 bases and J by 5 bases. The germline V gene has CDR1 SQVTM and CDR2 ANQGSEA. This CDR3 region has 13 residues. CDR3 loop: CSVPSGIGDTQYF. CDR3 bases: TGCAGCGTTCCTAGCGGGATTGGAGATACGCAGTATTTT.

This clone was found once. The chain employs TRBV7-8 and TRBJ2-3, with 10 bases aligning to TRBD2. V was clipped by 1 base and J by 4 bases; unmatched bases: 5. The CDR3 covers 16 residues. Germline CDR1 is SGHVS and CDR2 is FQNEAQ. CDR3: CASSLEVAGGADTQYF. For the CDR3, the DNA is TGTGCCAGCAGCTTAGAGGTAGCGGGAGGCGCAGATACGCAGTATTTT.

This clone came up a few times. The genes are TRBV29-1 and TRBJ2-2; 8 positions agree with TRBD2. CDR3 length equals 12 residues. From germline, CDR1 is SQVTM and CDR2 ANQGSEA. The V segment lost 6 bases and the J segment 4 bases; nucleotides outside the gene matches: 1. DNA of the CDR3: TGCAGCGTAGCGGGAGCCACCGGGGAGCTGTTTTTT. Its translation is CSVAGATGELFF.

The chain has TRBV11-2 and TRBJ1-1; 8 nucleotides agree with TRBD1. After removal of 5 bases from V and 1 base from J, the junction contained 9 bases not matched to a gene. The CDR3 length is 16 residues. CDR1 is SGHAT, CDR2 FQNNGV, per germline. The CDR3 bases are TGTGCCAGCAGCCCATGGACAGGGATCGGGAACACTGAAGCTTTCTTT. This sequence encodes CASSPWTGIGNTEAFF.

V and J are TRBV5-1 and TRBJ2-6, with a tentative D call TRBD1 (6 bases). The CDR3 contains 16 residues. V was trimmed by 4 bases and J by 0 bases, leaving 11 bases between them. Per the germline V gene, CDR1 is SGHRS and CDR2 is YFSETQ. CDR3 coding DNA: TGCGCCAGCAGCGTAGGACAGAGCTCTGGGGCCAACGTCCTGACTTTC. Its protein product is CASSVGQSSGANVLTF.

This chain uses TRBV7-2 with TRBJ1-1, with D possibly TRBD1 on 5 matching bases. This CDR3 comprises 17 residues. The germline V gene encodes CDR1 SGHTA and CDR2 FQGNSA. V was trimmed by 1 base and J by 1 base, leaving 16 bases between them. The chain's CDR3 is CASSLGAPGLTNTEAFF. DNA for the CDR3: TGTGCCAGCAGCTTAGGGGCCCCGGGACTTACGAACACTGAAGCTTTCTTT.

The chain links TRBV3-1 (or the pseudogene TRBV3-2) to TRBJ2-1; D perhaps matches TRBD2 (5 bases). Germline CDR1 and CDR2: LGHDT and YNNKEL (reference sequence). V lost 3 bases and J 0 bases, leaving 9 bases between the germline ends. This CDR3 comprises 15 residues. The CDR3 spells CASSHLGASYNEQFF. The CDR3 DNA follows: TGTGCCAGCAGCCACTTGGGAGCCTCCTACAATGAGCAGTTCTTC.

The J gene is TRBJ2-3, the V gene TRBV11-3; TRBD2 aligns across 8 bases. The J segment lost 4 bases and the V segment lost 5 bases, leaving 5 bases of the junction unmatched. CDR3 length: 14 amino acids. Germline CDR1 and CDR2: SGHNT and YENEEA. The CDR3 nucleotides are TGTGCCAGCAGCCCCACGACTAGCGCAGATACGCAGTATTTT. Translated: CASSPTTSADTQYF.

The chain joins TRBV18 to TRBJ1-1; D not resolved. Trimming pared 2 bases from V and 1 base from J, leaving 8 bases between. Looked up from germline, CDR1 is KGHSH and CDR2 is LQKENI. The CDR3 has 14 residues. CDR3 region: CASSPVGRNTEAFF. In nucleotides, the CDR3 is TGTGCCAGCTCACCAGTAGGGAGGAACACTGAAGCTTTCTTT.

The CDR3 region is CASSPYSYEQYF. The CDR3 region has the DNA TGTGCCAGCAGCCCATACAGCTACGAGCAGTACTTC. V gene TRBV7-8 combines with J gene TRBJ2-7, with D unclear. This CDR3 is 12 amino acids long. Trimming shortened V by 5 bases and J by 3 bases, and 8 bases separated the two germline ends. Germline-derived CDR1 and CDR2 are SGHVS and FQNEAQ.

This clone appeared once. J is TRBJ2-1 and V is TRBV2; 10 nucleotides align to TRBD1. The CDR3 has 16 residues. J was trimmed by 1 base and V by 2 bases; bases with no gene match: 2. Germline CDR1 SNHLY, CDR2 FYNNEI. The CDR3 is CASSEQGQGSYNEQFF. The CDR3 DNA reads TGTGCCAGCAGTGAACAGGGACAGGGGTCCTACAATGAGCAGTTCTTC.

The chain has TRBV10-1 and TRBJ2-1, with TRBD2 matching 12 bases. The CDR3 runs to 16 residues. The V gene end was trimmed by 3 bases and the J gene end by 6 bases; junction bases not matched to a gene: 6. CDR1 and CDR2 (germline): WNHNN, SYGVQD (reference sequence). CDR3: CASSESRTSGANEQFF. The CDR3 DNA reads as TGCGCCAGCAGTGAATCCAGGACTAGCGGGGCCAATGAGCAGTTCTTC.

The chain uses TRBV28 and TRBJ2-7, with TRBD2 matching 11 bases. J was trimmed by 4 bases and V by 6 bases; bases with no gene match: 5. CDR1 and CDR2 from the germline V gene are MDHEN and SYDVKM. CDR3 length: 14 residues. CDR3 bases: TGTGCCAGCAGAACTAGCGGGGGTTCTTACGAGCAGTACTTC. This sequence encodes CASRTSGGSYEQYF.